The present T cell receptor beta chain was sequenced within a study of long-term antiretroviral therapy in people with HIV. Study-wide background: Samples collected earliest predate the 2015 immediate-ART recommendation by about a decade.

Study-wide results and caveats: Pre-ART expanded clones dominated the repertoire at every time point. Compared with controls, HIV repertoires showed narrower CDR3 length ranges. ART adherence was not documented, and neither viral resistance nor therapy changes had any data.

For this clone: Antigen: not known.

The CDR3 is 16 residues long. Germline V gives CDR1 SGDLS, CDR2 YYNGEE. V shed 0 bases and J shed 0 bases, with 9 bases lying between them. The assay used was immunoSEQ (version v3.0), run at survey level. The repertoire was sequenced with immunoSEQ multiplex PCR; TCRdb's copy has only in-frame clones and lacks some. The sample consists of some 14,000 clones, 65% to 90% of them appearing once. The material sequenced was unsorted PBMCs, taken 0.4 years after starting antiretroviral therapy. The TCR comes from a man aged 25 to 40 with HIV. V usage is TRBV9 and J usage is TRBJ1-4; D gene ambiguous. The CDR3, as DNA: TGTGCCAGCAGCGTAGGGGTGGGAACAACTAATGAAAAACTGTTTTTT. Translated: CASSVGVGTTNEKLFF.